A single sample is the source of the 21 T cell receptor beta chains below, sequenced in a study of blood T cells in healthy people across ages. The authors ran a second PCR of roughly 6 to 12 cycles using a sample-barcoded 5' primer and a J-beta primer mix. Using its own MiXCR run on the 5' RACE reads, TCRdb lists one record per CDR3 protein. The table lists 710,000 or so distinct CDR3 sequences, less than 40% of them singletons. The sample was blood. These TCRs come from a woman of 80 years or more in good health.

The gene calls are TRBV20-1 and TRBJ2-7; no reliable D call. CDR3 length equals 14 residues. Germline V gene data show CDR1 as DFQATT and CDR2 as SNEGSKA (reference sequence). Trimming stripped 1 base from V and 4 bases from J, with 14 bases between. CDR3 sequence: CSARGGSQGYEQYF. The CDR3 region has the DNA TGCAGTGCTAGAGGGGGTAGCCAAGGATACGAGCAGTACTTC.

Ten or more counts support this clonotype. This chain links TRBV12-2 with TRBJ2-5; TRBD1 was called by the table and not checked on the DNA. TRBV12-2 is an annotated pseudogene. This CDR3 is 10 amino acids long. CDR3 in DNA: TGTGCAAGTCCCCCCAGGACCCAGTACTTC. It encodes CASPPRTQYF.

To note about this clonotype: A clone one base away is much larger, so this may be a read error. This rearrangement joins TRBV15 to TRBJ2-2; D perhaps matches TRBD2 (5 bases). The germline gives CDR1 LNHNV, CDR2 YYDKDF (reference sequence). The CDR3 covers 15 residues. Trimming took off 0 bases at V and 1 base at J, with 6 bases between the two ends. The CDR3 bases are TGTGCCACCAGCAGAGAAGGAGGGAACACCGGGGAGCTGTTTTTT. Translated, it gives CATSREGGNTGELFF.

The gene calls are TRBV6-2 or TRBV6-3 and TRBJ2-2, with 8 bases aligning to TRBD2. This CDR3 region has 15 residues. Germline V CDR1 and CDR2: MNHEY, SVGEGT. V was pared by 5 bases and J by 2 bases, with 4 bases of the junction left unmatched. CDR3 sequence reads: CASSPGLVNTGELFF. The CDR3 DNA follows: TGTGCCAGCAGTCCGGGACTAGTCAACACCGGGGAGCTGTTTTTT.

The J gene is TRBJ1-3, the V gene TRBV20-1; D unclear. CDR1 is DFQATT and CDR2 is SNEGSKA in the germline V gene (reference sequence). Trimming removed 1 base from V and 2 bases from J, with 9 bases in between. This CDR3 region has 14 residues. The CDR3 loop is CSARAVGTGNTIYF. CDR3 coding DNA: TGCAGTGCTAGAGCGGTGGGGACTGGAAACACCATATATTTT.

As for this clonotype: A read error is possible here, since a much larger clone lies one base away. CDR3 coding DNA: TGTGCCACCAGCAGAGATGAAAACCGGGACACGGCTTACTACGGGCAGTACTTC. As protein: CATSRDENRDTAYYGQYF. This rearrangement joins TRBV15 to TRBJ2-7; perhaps TRBD1 as D (6 bases). Germline V gives CDR1 LNHNV, CDR2 YYDKDF (reference sequence). The CDR3 contains 18 residues.

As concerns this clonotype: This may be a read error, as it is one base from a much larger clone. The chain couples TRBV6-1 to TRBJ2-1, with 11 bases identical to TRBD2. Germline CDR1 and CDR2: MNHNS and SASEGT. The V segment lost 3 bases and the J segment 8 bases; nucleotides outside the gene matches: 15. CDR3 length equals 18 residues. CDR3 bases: TGTGCCAGCAGTGAGTTTGCACCGGGACTAGCGGCCCATCATGAGCAGTTCTTC. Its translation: CASSEFAPGLAAHHEQFF.

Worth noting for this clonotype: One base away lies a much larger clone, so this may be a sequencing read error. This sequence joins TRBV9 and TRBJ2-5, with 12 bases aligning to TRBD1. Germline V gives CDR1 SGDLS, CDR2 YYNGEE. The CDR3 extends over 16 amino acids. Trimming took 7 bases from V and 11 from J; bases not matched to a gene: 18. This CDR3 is CASVPSGTGGAGEQYF. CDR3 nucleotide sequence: TGTGCCAGCGTTCCGTCCGGGACAGGGGGCGCGGGTGAGCAGTACTTC.

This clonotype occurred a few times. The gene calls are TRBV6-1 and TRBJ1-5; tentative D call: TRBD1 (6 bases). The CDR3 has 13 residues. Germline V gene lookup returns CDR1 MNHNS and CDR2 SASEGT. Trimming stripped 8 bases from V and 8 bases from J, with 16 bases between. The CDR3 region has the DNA TGTGCCAGCGGTGCTACAGGGATAGAGCCCCAGCATTTT. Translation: CASGATGIEPQHF.

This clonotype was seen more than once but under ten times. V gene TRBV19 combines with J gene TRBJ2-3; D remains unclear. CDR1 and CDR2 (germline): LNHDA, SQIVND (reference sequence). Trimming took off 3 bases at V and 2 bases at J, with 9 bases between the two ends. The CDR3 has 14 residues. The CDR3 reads CASSIGRFTDTQYF. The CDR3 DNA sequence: TGTGCCAGTAGTATCGGACGGTTCACAGATACGCAGTATTTT.

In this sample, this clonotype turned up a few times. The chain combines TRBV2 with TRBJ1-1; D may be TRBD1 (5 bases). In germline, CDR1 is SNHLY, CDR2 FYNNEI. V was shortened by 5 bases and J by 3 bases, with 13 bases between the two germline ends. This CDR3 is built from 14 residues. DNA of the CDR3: TGTGCCAGCAGTCGACGGGTGGGGGACACTGAAGCTTTCTTT. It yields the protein CASSRRVGDTEAFF.

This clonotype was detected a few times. As DNA, the CDR3 is TGTGCCGGCAAAACTGGGCGGTCGAACACCGGGGAGCTGTTTTTT. It is translated as CAGKTGRSNTGELFF. The chain joins TRBV2 to TRBJ2-2, with no clear D. The CDR3 spans 15 residues. Germline V gene lookup returns CDR1 SNHLY and CDR2 FYNNEI. V was pared by 11 bases and J by 0 bases, with 16 bases between.

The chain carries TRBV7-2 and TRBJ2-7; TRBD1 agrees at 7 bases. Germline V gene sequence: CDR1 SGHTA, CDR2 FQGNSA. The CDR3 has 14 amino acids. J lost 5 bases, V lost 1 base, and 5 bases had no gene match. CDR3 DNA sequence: TGTGCCAGCAGCTTAGGGCAGGGGGTACACGAGCAGTACTTC. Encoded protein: CASSLGQGVHEQYF.

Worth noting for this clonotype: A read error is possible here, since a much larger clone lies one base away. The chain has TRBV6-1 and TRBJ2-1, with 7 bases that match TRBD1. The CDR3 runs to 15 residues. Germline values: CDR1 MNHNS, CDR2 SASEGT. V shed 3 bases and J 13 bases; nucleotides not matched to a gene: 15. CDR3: CASSERAGGWQTQFF. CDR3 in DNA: TGTGCCAGCAGTGAGAGAGCAGGGGGTTGGCAGACCCAGTTCTTC.

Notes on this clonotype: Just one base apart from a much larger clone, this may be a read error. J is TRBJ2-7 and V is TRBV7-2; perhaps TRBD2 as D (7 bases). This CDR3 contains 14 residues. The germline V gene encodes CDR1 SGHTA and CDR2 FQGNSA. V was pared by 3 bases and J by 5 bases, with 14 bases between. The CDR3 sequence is CASSLNGGADEQYF. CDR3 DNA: TGTGCCAGCAGCTTGAATGGGGGGGCAGACGAGCAGTACTTC.

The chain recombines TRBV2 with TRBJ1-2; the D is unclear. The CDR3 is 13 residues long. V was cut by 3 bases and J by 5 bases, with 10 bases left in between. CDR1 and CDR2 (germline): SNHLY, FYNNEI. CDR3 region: CASSDPTVYGYTF. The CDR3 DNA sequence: TGTGCCAGCAGTGACCCGACGGTATATGGCTACACCTTC.

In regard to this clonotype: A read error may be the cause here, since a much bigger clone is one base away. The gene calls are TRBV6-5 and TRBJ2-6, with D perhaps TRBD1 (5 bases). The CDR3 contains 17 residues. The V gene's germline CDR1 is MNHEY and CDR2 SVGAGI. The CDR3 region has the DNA TGTGCCAGCAGTTACCTGGCCAGAAGCTCTGGGGCCAACGTCCGGACTTTC. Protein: CASSYLARSSGANVRTF.

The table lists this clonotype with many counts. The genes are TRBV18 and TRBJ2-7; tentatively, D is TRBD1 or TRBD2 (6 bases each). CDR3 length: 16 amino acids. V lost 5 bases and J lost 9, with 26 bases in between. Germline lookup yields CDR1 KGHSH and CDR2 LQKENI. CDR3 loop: CASSREEGGPLRGQYF. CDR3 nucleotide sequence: TGTGCCAGCTCAAGGGAGGAGGGGGGACCACTACGAGGGCAGTACTTC.

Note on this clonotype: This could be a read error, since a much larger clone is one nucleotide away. The CDR3 spells CAGSELSGQSNSPLHF. Written as DNA, the CDR3 is TGTGCCGGCAGCGAACTCTCCGGACAGAGTAATTCACCCCTCCACTTT. The chain joins TRBV5-6 to TRBJ1-6; tentatively, D is TRBD1 (6 bases). This CDR3 is built from 16 residues. Germline V gives CDR1 SGHDT, CDR2 YYEEEE.

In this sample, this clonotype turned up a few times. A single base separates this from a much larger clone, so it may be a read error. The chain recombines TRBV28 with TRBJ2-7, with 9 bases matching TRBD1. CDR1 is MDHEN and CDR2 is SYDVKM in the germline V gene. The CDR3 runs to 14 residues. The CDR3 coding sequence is TGTGCCTGCAGGGGACAGGGTAGGTCCTACGAGCAGTACTTC. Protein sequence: CACRGQGRSYEQYF.

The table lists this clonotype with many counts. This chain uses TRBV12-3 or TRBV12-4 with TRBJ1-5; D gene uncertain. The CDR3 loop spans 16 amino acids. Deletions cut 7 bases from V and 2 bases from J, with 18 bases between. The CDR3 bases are TGTGCCAGCACCCGACGGCAGGCTGACGGCAATCAGCCCCAGCATTTT. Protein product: CASTRRQADGNQPQHF.